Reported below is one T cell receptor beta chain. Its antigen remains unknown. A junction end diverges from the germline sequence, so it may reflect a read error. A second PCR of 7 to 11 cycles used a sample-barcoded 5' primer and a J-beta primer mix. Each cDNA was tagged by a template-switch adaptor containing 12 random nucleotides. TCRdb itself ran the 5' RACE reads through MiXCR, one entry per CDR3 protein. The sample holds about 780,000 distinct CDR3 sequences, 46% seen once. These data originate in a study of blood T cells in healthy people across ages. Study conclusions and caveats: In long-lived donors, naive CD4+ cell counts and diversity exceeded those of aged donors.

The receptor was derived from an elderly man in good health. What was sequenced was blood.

In nucleotides, the CDR3 is TGTGCCAGCAGTTTCACCCCCCAGGGATACAATGAGCAGGTCTTC. The encoded protein is CASSFTPQGYNEQVF. The V and J genes are TRBV27 and TRBJ2-1; D perhaps matches TRBD1 (5 bases). Germline CDR1 and CDR2: MNHEY and SMNVEV (reference sequence). The CDR3 runs to 15 residues.